This T cell receptor beta chain was captured by sequencing in a study of cytomegalovirus exposure and HLA in healthy donors. Unmatched junction bases numbered 4, after V lost 6 bases and J lost 7 bases. Germline CDR1 is SQVTM and CDR2 is ANQGSEA. The CDR3 has 12 residues. 13 Jbeta primers and 60 Vbeta primers were used for the PCR. Produced via immunoSEQ multiplex PCR; TCRdb's table is partial and in-frame only. Here the sample spans a few hundred thousand clones, 80% to 95% being singletons. This TCR was recovered from a girl under 10 years old in good health and CMV-seronegative. The chain employs TRBV29-1 and TRBJ1-4; 8 bases are a match to TRBD1. The material sequenced was PBMCs. The CDR3 protein is CSVGTGSEKLFF. In DNA form, the CDR3 reads TGCAGCGTGGGGACAGGAAGTGAAAAACTGTTTTTT.